Shown below are 14 T cell receptor beta chains from a single sample sequenced in a study of metastatic and nonmetastatic thyroid tumors. With MiXCR, TCRdb called clones anew from the PCR reads. Found here are 35,000 to 40,000 clones, more than 25% of them singletons; the top ten hold about a tenth. Thyroid surgery had not been preceded by any treatment in any patient. The sample consisted of blood. These receptors were taken from a male donor with papillary thyroid cancer or a benign thyroid nodule (not recorded which). Some clones in this sample may be carry-over from other donors' samples.

This clone is medium-sized. The genes are TRBV6-1 and TRBJ2-1; D not resolved. The CDR3 runs to 13 residues. The germline V gene has CDR1 MNHNS and CDR2 SASEGT. V was pared by 5 bases and J by 4 bases, with 9 bases between. CDR3 nucleotides: TGTGCCAGCAGTACAGACGGTTACAATGAGCAGTTCTTC. Its translation: CASSTDGYNEQFF.

This clone was counted a few times. This chain joins TRBV28 and TRBJ2-2; D unresolved. V lost 5 bases and J 7 bases, leaving 8 bases between the germline ends. CDR3 size: 12 residues. The V gene's germline CDR1 is MDHEN and CDR2 SYDVKM. The CDR3 region is CASSKLVGELFF. The CDR3 bases are TGTGCCAGCAGTAAATTGGTCGGGGAGCTGTTTTTT.

By share, this clone counts as medium-sized (0.01 to 0.1%). V is TRBV11-2 and J is TRBJ2-1; 8 bases map to TRBD1. With V trimmed by 1 base and J by 0 bases, 2 bases remained unmatched. Germline V gene sequence: CDR1 SGHAT, CDR2 FQNNGV. The CDR3 is 16 residues long. CDR3 bases: TGTGCCAGCAGCTTAGTGGGACAGGTCTCCTACAATGAGCAGTTCTTC. As protein: CASSLVGQVSYNEQFF.

The rearrangement links TRBV11-3 to TRBJ2-1; 9 bases are a match to TRBD1. Per the germline V gene, CDR1 is SGHNT and CDR2 is YENEEA. V shed 8 bases, J shed 7 bases, and the junction held 9 bases outside the gene matches. The CDR3 has 14 residues. The CDR3 region has the DNA TGTGCCAGCCTTGGACAGGGGCGTTGGAATGAGCAGTTCTTC. Protein product: CASLGQGRWNEQFF.

This clone was counted many times. The gene calls are TRBV9 and TRBJ1-4; D gene unclear. The germline V gene has CDR1 SGDLS and CDR2 YYNGEE. V lost 0 bases and J lost 8, with 14 bases in between. This CDR3 has 15 amino acids. CDR3 in DNA: TGTGCCAGCAGCGTAGACGCGAGAGATGGGGAAAAACTGTTTTTT. Translated, it gives CASSVDARDGEKLFF.

This clone was counted between two and nine times. The J gene is TRBJ2-1, the V gene TRBV12-5; TRBD2 agrees at 8 bases. Germline CDR1 LGHNT, CDR2 FRNRAP. V shed 7 bases, J shed 7 bases, and the junction held 9 bases outside the gene matches. The CDR3 length is 14 residues. CDR3 residues: CASAFRGGLNEQFF. DNA for the CDR3: TGTGCTAGTGCCTTTCGGGGGGGCCTAAATGAGCAGTTCTTC.

The V and J genes are TRBV14 and TRBJ1-2; D perhaps matches TRBD1 (6 bases). The germline CDR1 and CDR2 sequences are SGHDN and FVKESK. Between the trimmed V and J ends, which lost 0 bases and 8 bases, there was a span of 10 bases. CDR3 size: 13 residues. The CDR3 nucleotides read TGTGCCAGCAGCCAAGATCTAGGGGGAGGCTACACCTTC. It encodes CASSQDLGGGYTF.

Notes on this clone: The DNA is left out, because the CDR3 cannot be placed on it with certainty; the CDR3 is given as TCRdb lists it. This chain uses TRBV20-1 with TRBJ2-7; the table assigns TRBD2, which was not confirmed against the DNA. The CDR3 region is 20 residues in length, termini included. Looked up from germline, CDR1 is DFQATT and CDR2 is SNEGSKA (reference sequence). This CDR3 reads CSARRPGLYEQYFGAGEQYF.

This chain uses TRBV11-2 with TRBJ2-7; TRBD2 is a possible D gene (6 bases). Trimming stripped 5 bases from V and 5 bases from J, with 19 bases between. This CDR3 has 15 residues. Germline lookup yields CDR1 SGHAT and CDR2 FQNNGV. CDR3 coding DNA: TGTGCCAGCAGCCCCAATCTAGCGCAGGGTGACGAGCAGTACTTC. Its translation is CASSPNLAQGDEQYF.

This clone was picked up many times. The rearrangement joins TRBV6-1 to TRBJ1-1, with D possibly being TRBD1 (5 bases). The CDR3 length is 17 residues. From germline, CDR1 is MNHNS and CDR2 SASEGT. Trimming removed 1 base from V and 0 bases from J, with 15 bases in between. The DNA for the CDR3 is TGTGCCAGCAGTGAAGTTGGGACGGAGGTGATGAACACTGAAGCTTTCTTT. It translates to CASSEVGTEVMNTEAFF.

The V gene is TRBV5-1, the J gene TRBJ1-1, with 11 nucleotides matching TRBD1. This CDR3 contains 14 residues. V trimming: 5 bases; J trimming: 7 bases; junction bases outside the gene matches: 7. CDR1 and CDR2 from the germline V gene are SGHRS and YFSETQ. Here the CDR3 reads CASRDSGQGDEAFF. The CDR3 region has the DNA TGCGCCAGCAGGGACTCGGGACAGGGGGATGAAGCTTTCTTT.

The V gene is TRBV6-4, the J gene TRBJ2-3; D perhaps matches TRBD1 (6 bases). Germline CDR1 is MRHNA and CDR2 is SNTAGT. This CDR3 is 14 amino acids long. Trimming stripped 5 bases from V and 2 bases from J, with 11 bases between. The CDR3 DNA reads TGTGCCAGCAGTAGACAGGCCACCACAGATACGCAGTATTTT. This sequence encodes CASSRQATTDTQYF.

The rearrangement links TRBV6-1 to TRBJ2-1; TRBD2 matches at 11 bases. V was clipped by 6 bases and J by 7 bases; unmatched bases: 8. This CDR3 is 15 amino acids long. Germline V gives CDR1 MNHNS, CDR2 SASEGT. Here the CDR3 reads CASRPIAGGPNEQFF. CDR3 coding DNA: TGTGCCAGCAGGCCCATAGCGGGAGGGCCTAATGAGCAGTTCTTC.

This clone was counted ten times or more. V is TRBV29-1 and J is TRBJ2-5, with D possibly TRBD2 on 5 matching bases. Trimming shortened V by 3 bases and J by 5 bases, and 10 bases separated the two germline ends. The CDR3 length is 12 residues. In germline, CDR1 is SQVTM, CDR2 ANQGSEA. CDR3 sequence reads: CSVDGLAETQYF. CDR3 sequence (DNA): TGCAGCGTTGACGGATTAGCGGAGACCCAGTACTTC.